The 21 T cell receptor beta chains below were found in one sample sequenced in a study of beta chain features in type 1 diabetes. Study-wide results and caveats: In all four CD4+ subsets, TCRB CDR3 length was significantly, moderately reduced in type 1 diabetes.

Expressed TCRB transcripts were sequenced because the entire RNA isolate underwent reverse transcription. TCRdb keeps only in-frame clones here, not all; method: immunoSEQ multiplex PCR. This sample has 300,000 to 400,000 clones, with roughly 13% found just once. Their cognate antigens are unknown. What was sequenced was naive CD4+ T cells from blood. These TCRs come from a woman between 18 and 29 years old with type 1 diabetes.

Concerning this clone itself: Other DNA sequences of this sample code for an identical CDR3. Written as DNA, the CDR3 is TGCGCCAGCAGCTTGACTAGCGGGAGCTCCTACGAGCAGTACTTC. Protein product: CASSLTSGSSYEQYF. This rearrangement joins TRBV5-1 to TRBJ2-7; the match to TRBD2 covers 11 bases. The CDR3 runs 15 residues. V shed 1 base, J shed 0 bases, and the junction held 0 bases outside the gene matches. CDR1 and CDR2 from the germline V gene are SGHRS and YFSETQ.

The chain couples TRBV6-4 to TRBJ2-5; tentative D call: TRBD1 (6 bases). V shed 6 bases and J shed 6 bases, with 20 bases lying between them. In germline, CDR1 is MRHNA, CDR2 SNTAGT. The CDR3 has 15 amino acids. The DNA of the CDR3 is TGTGCCAGCAGGCACAACAGGGACCCGGGGAAGACCCAGTACTTC. This codes for CASRHNRDPGKTQYF.

V usage is TRBV9 and J usage is TRBJ2-1; 10 positions match TRBD2. Germline trimming cut 0 bases from V and 4 bases from J; bases unmatched to any gene: 4. Germline values: CDR1 SGDLS, CDR2 YYNGEE. There are 16 residues in the CDR3. In nucleotides, the CDR3 is TGTGCCAGCAGCGTAGACCCTAGCGGGAGATACAATGAGCAGTTCTTC. It specifies CASSVDPSGRYNEQFF. The full variable domain, in which reference TRBV9 and TRBJ2-1 provide the parts outside the CDR3, is DSGVTQTPKHLITATGQRVTLRCSPRSGDLSVYWYQQSLDQGLQFLIQYYNGEERAKGNILERFSAQQFPDLHSELNLSSLELGDSALYFCASSVDPSGRYNEQFFGPGTRLTVL.

This clone was picked up a small number of times. The rearrangement joins TRBV2 to TRBJ1-5, with D possibly being TRBD1 (6 bases). This CDR3 is built from 15 residues. The V gene lost 4 bases and the J gene lost 4 bases, with 14 bases spanning the gap. Germline V lookup: CDR1 SNHLY, CDR2 FYNNEI. The CDR3, as DNA: TGTGCCAGCAGTGGAACAGGGTCGGGAAATCAGCCCCAGCATTTT. It translates to CASSGTGSGNQPQHF.

This clone was seen a few times. The chain links TRBV7-2 to TRBJ1-4, with D hard to call. V was shortened by 1 base and J by 0 bases, with 6 bases between the two germline ends. Germline assignment: CDR1 SGHTA and CDR2 FQGNSA. This CDR3 has 15 residues. In DNA form, the CDR3 reads TGTGCCAGCAGCTTAGGGGCAGCAACTAATGAAAAACTGTTTTTT. Its protein is CASSLGAATNEKLFF. The full variable domain, completed using reference TRBV7-2 and TRBJ1-4, is GAGVSQSPSNKVTEKGKDVELRCDPISGHTALYWYRQSLGQGLEFLIYFQGNSAPDKSGLPSDRFSAERTGGSVSTLTIQRTQQEDSAVYLCASSLGAATNEKLFFGSGTQLSVL.

V and J are TRBV30 and TRBJ2-3, with 7 bases aligning to TRBD2. The CDR3 contains 15 residues. The germline V gene encodes CDR1 GTSNPN and CDR2 SVGIG (reference sequence). V dropped 4 bases and J dropped 4; count of bases not matched to a gene: 11. The CDR3 sequence is CAWTHGTTPADTQYF. DNA of the CDR3: TGTGCCTGGACACACGGGACTACCCCTGCAGATACGCAGTATTTT.

This clone was seen a few times. The rearrangement uses TRBV12-5 and TRBJ1-1; 7 nucleotides agree with TRBD1. J was trimmed by 5 bases and V by 5 bases; bases with no gene match: 8. This CDR3 region has 14 residues. Germline CDR1 reads LGHNT; CDR2 reads FRNRAP. The CDR3 reads CASGDHTGVTEAFF. The CDR3 DNA sequence: TGTGCTAGTGGTGACCATACAGGGGTAACTGAAGCTTTCTTT.

To note about this clone: Other nucleotide sequences in the sample specify the same CDR3. This chain links TRBV28 with TRBJ2-7; D uncertain. The V gene lost 3 bases and the J gene lost 4 bases, with 4 bases spanning the gap. The CDR3 is 11 amino acids. Per germline, CDR1 MDHEN and CDR2 SYDVKM. The CDR3 nucleotides are TGTGCCAGCAGTTTCGGGTACGAGCAGTACTTC. It codes for CASSFGYEQYF.

The V call is TRBV9, the J call TRBJ2-7; TRBD2 is a possible D gene (6 bases). The V end was cut by 3 bases, the J end by 7 bases, with 29 bases between. This CDR3 region has 18 residues. From germline, CDR1 is SGDLS and CDR2 YYNGEE. For the CDR3, the DNA is TGTGCCAGCAGCGGCTCTAGCGACTTTTCATCGGTAGGCGGTGAGCAGTACTTC. Amino acid sequence: CASSGSSDFSSVGGEQYF.

This clone was seen a handful of times. The chain has TRBV19 and TRBJ2-5, with D possibly TRBD2 on 5 matching bases. Between the trimmed V and J ends, which lost 0 bases and 4 bases, there was a span of 6 bases. Germline loops: CDR1 LNHDA, CDR2 SQIVND (reference sequence). This CDR3 is built from 13 residues. In DNA form, the CDR3 reads TGTGCCAGTAGTATAGAGGGGAGAGAGACCCAGTACTTC. Its protein product is CASSIEGRETQYF.

This sequence joins TRBV29-1 and TRBJ2-3, with 10 bases fitting TRBD1. CDR1 and CDR2 from the germline V gene are SQVTM and ANQGSEA. The trim removed 8 bases at V and 3 bases at J, leaving 5 bases unmatched. CDR3 length: 13 residues. As DNA, the CDR3 is TGCAGCACACGACAGGGGGCAACAGATACGCAGTATTTT. It is translated as CSTRQGATDTQYF.

Remarks on this clone: Other DNA sequences within the sample encode an identical CDR3. The chain is built from TRBV18 and TRBJ1-1; D may be TRBD1 (6 bases). Trimming shortened V by 5 bases and J by 1 base, and 8 bases separated the two germline ends. This CDR3 comprises 13 residues. Germline V lookup: CDR1 KGHSH, CDR2 LQKENI. CDR3 in DNA: TGTGCCAGCTCAAAGGACAGGAACACTGAAGCTTTCTTT. Protein: CASSKDRNTEAFF.

The rearrangement links TRBV28 to TRBJ2-7, with a possible D match to TRBD1 (5 bases). The germline CDR1 and CDR2 sequences are MDHEN and SYDVKM. This CDR3 has 15 residues. Trimming left V 5 bases short and J 0 bases short, with 14 bases between. The CDR3 coding sequence is TGTGCCAGCAGTCCCGGACACTTGAGCTCCTACGAGCAGTACTTC. Translating gives CASSPGHLSSYEQYF.

This rearrangement joins TRBV28 to TRBJ2-3, with 7 bases lining up with TRBD2. Germline trimming cut 8 bases from V and 3 bases from J; bases unmatched to any gene: 8. Germline assignment: CDR1 MDHEN and CDR2 SYDVKM. This CDR3 has 14 amino acids. This chain's CDR3 is CASGGVGLTDTQYF. The CDR3 DNA sequence: TGTGCCAGCGGGGGGGTTGGACTAACAGATACGCAGTATTTT.

This clone has more than one count but fewer than ten. The V gene is TRBV5-1, the J gene TRBJ2-7, with unresolved D. Deletions cut 4 bases from V and 5 bases from J, with 16 bases between. CDR1 and CDR2 (germline): SGHRS, YFSETQ. The CDR3 consists of 14 residues. CDR3 sequence (DNA): TGCGCCAGCAGCCCCCGGAGCAGCGCGGACGAGCAGTACTTC. It is translated as CASSPRSSADEQYF.

This clone was seen a handful of times. The chain joins TRBV6-5 to TRBJ2-3; 8 nucleotides agree with TRBD1. Trimming removed 0 bases from V and 6 bases from J; junction bases left unmatched: 8. The CDR3 is made up of 16 amino acids. CDR1 and CDR2 (germline): MNHEY, SVGAGI. CDR3 sequence: CASSYSGGTGADTQYF. DNA for the CDR3: TGTGCCAGCAGTTACTCCGGCGGGACAGGCGCGGATACGCAGTATTTT.

This clone was seen a few times. The chain has TRBV5-1 and TRBJ2-3, with 7 positions matching TRBD1. CDR3 size: 14 residues. The V gene end was trimmed by 4 bases and the J gene end by 2 bases; junction bases not matched to a gene: 4. Germline assignment: CDR1 SGHRS and CDR2 YFSETQ. The CDR3 DNA is TGCGCCAGCAGCCTGGGGACAGCCACAGATACGCAGTATTTT. Its translation: CASSLGTATDTQYF.

The genes are TRBV19 and TRBJ2-1, with 8 bases matching TRBD1. In germline, CDR1 is LNHDA, CDR2 SQIVND (reference sequence). V lost 6 bases and J lost 9; bases outside the gene matches: 7. CDR3 size: 13 residues. The CDR3, as DNA: TGTGCCAGTAGGAGGACAGGGATTGGTGAGCAGTTCTTC. Translating it yields CASRRTGIGEQFF. The variable domain in full, with the rest retrieved from reference TRBV19 and TRBJ2-1, is DGGITQSPKYLFRKEGQNVTLSCEQNLNHDAMYWYRQDPGQGLRLIYYSQIVNDFQKGDIAEGYSVSREKKESFPLTVTSAQKNPTAFYLCASRRTGIGEQFFGPGTRLTVL.

This clone showed up just a few times. DNA of the CDR3: TGCGCCAGCAGCTTGGGCAGGAACGTGGGCTGGGATACGCAGTATTTT. Protein: CASSLGRNVGWDTQYF. This chain uses TRBV5-1 with TRBJ2-3; D is unclear. The V gene lost 0 bases and the J gene lost 6 bases, with 17 bases spanning the gap. The CDR3 totals 16 residues. Germline loops: CDR1 SGHRS, CDR2 YFSETQ.

This chain connects TRBV10-3 to TRBJ2-7, with 8 positions matching TRBD2. The CDR3 sequence is 18 residues long. V trimming: 0 bases; J trimming: 0 bases; junction bases outside the gene matches: 10. CDR1 and CDR2 from the germline V gene are ENHRY and SYGVKD. For the CDR3, the DNA is TGTGCCATCAGTGAGTCAGGGTCGTATAGCGGGAACTCCTACGAGCAGTACTTC. Protein product: CAISESGSYSGNSYEQYF.

This clone has more than one count but fewer than ten. The chain couples TRBV13 to TRBJ2-1, with D perhaps TRBD1 (6 bases). The CDR3 consists of 14 residues. Germline V gene data show CDR1 as PRHDT and CDR2 as FYEKMQ (reference sequence). V was trimmed by 7 bases and J by 1 base, leaving 11 bases between them. This chain's CDR3 is CASILQGSYNEQFF. The CDR3 DNA reads as TGTGCCAGCATCCTCCAGGGGTCCTACAATGAGCAGTTCTTC.